Below are 24 T cell receptor beta chains sequenced from a single sample in a study of blood T cell repertoires in COVID-19. Some clones are missing from TCRdb's copy, which holds only in-frame ones; the method was immunoSEQ multiplex PCR. The table includes approximately 200,000 clones, 88% detected once. Sequencing was performed on peripheral blood. Receptors originate from a man aged 65 to 85 with acute or convalescent COVID-19.

The chain joins TRBV5-1 to TRBJ2-3, with TRBD1 matching over 7 bases. The length of the CDR3 is 13 residues. Germline CDR1 is SGHRS and CDR2 is YFSETQ. V lost 6 bases, J lost 2 bases, and 3 bases stayed unmatched. The CDR3 nucleotides read TGCGCCAGCACGACAGGGCCCACAGATACGCAGTATTTT. Its protein is CASTTGPTDTQYF. The variable domain in full, with the rest retrieved from reference TRBV5-1 and TRBJ2-3, is KAGVTQTPRYLIKTRGQQVTLSCSPISGHRSVSWYQQTPGQGLQFLFEYFSETQRNKGNFPGRFSGRQFSNSRSEMNVSTLELGDSALYLCASTTGPTDTQYFGPGTRLTVL.

The V gene is TRBV10-3, the J gene TRBJ2-2, with 9 bases identical to TRBD2. Trimming cost V 4 bases and J 4 bases; bases outside gene matches: 10. Germline V CDR1 and CDR2: ENHRY, SYGVKD. This CDR3 contains 17 residues. DNA for the CDR3: TGTGCCATCAGTGCTCTAGCGGGACGGGTGGGCACCGGGGAGCTGTTTTTT. Amino acids: CAISALAGRVGTGELFF.

This clone showed up just once. The rearrangement joins TRBV25-1 to TRBJ1-2; a weak D match, TRBD1 (6 bases). Germline lookup yields CDR1 MGHDK and CDR2 SYGVNS. Trimming took off 7 bases at V and 2 bases at J, with 11 bases between the two ends. The CDR3 sequence is 13 residues long. CDR3 sequence (DNA): TGTGCCAGCACCCAGACAGGAAACTATGGCTACACCTTC. It translates to CASTQTGNYGYTF.

This chain connects TRBV6-1 to TRBJ1-1, with a possible D match to TRBD1 (6 bases). Germline V gene sequence: CDR1 MNHNS, CDR2 SASEGT. Deletions cut 3 bases from V and 3 bases from J, with 8 bases between. The length of the CDR3 is 13 residues. Here the CDR3 DNA reads TGTGCCAGCAGTGACAGGGGCGACACTGAAGCTTTCTTT. Translating gives CASSDRGDTEAFF.

The chain couples TRBV11-1 to TRBJ2-7; D remains ambiguous. Trimming stripped 3 bases from V and 4 bases from J, with 10 bases between. This CDR3 is built from 13 residues. Looked up from germline, CDR1 is SGHAT and CDR2 is FQDESV (reference sequence). The DNA of the CDR3 is TGTGCCAGCAGCTTCTCACTCCCGTACGAGCAGTACTTC. As protein: CASSFSLPYEQYF.

The chain joins TRBV23-1 to TRBJ2-2; unclear D gene. TRBV23-1 is labeled an ORF, and its function is uncertain. V lost 2 bases and J lost 6, with 16 bases in between. The CDR3 covers 16 residues. CDR3 loop: CASSQPCSNPAGELFF. The CDR3 DNA reads TGCGCCAGCAGTCAACCGTGTAGTAACCCCGCCGGGGAGCTGTTTTTT.

The chain employs TRBV7-2 and TRBJ2-7, with D uncertain. This CDR3 has 14 residues. V was pared by 6 bases and J by 0 bases, with 12 bases between. Germline-derived CDR1 and CDR2 are SGHTA and FQGNSA. CDR3 DNA: TGTGCCAGCAGGTTTGACCGGAGCTCCTACGAGCAGTACTTC. This translates into CASRFDRSSYEQYF.

The chain couples TRBV7-3 to TRBJ1-1; D remains unclear. Trimming removed 3 bases at V and 0 bases at J, with 8 bases between. The CDR3 consists of 14 residues. Germline V gene lookup returns CDR1 SGHTA and CDR2 FQGTGA. CDR3 bases: TGTGCCAGCAGCTTTAACGGAGTGAACACTGAAGCTTTCTTT. Translating gives CASSFNGVNTEAFF.

This clone was counted once. The J gene is TRBJ1-2, the V gene TRBV18, with 7 bases that match TRBD1. The CDR3 spans 14 residues. The junction had 8 bases not matched to a gene; V was cut back by 3 bases and J by 7 bases. Germline CDR1 and CDR2: KGHSH and LQKENI. The CDR3 is CASSPGTEGVGYTF. The CDR3, as DNA: TGTGCCAGCTCACCCGGGACAGAAGGAGTTGGCTACACCTTC.

The rearrangement links TRBV4-2 to TRBJ2-3; D is undetermined. Trimming removed 1 base at V and 6 bases at J, with 14 bases between. CDR1 and CDR2 from the germline V gene are LGHNA and YNFKEQ. The CDR3 spans 15 residues. The CDR3 coding sequence is TGTGCCAGCAGCCAAGCGGAGTCCGCTGGGGATACGCAGTATTTT. Protein sequence: CASSQAESAGDTQYF.

The rearrangement links TRBV18 to TRBJ2-7; D remains unclear. In germline, CDR1 is KGHSH, CDR2 LQKENI. V gave up 5 bases and J gave up 4 bases, with 9 bases separating them. The CDR3 covers 12 residues. The CDR3 here is CASSVQTYEQYF. As DNA, the CDR3 is TGTGCCAGCTCAGTGCAGACTTACGAGCAGTACTTC.

In its sample, this clone was seen a few times. The rearrangement links TRBV4-2 to TRBJ2-7; possible D gene TRBD1, 5 bases. Germline V CDR1 and CDR2: LGHNA, YNFKEQ. The germline V and J ends were trimmed by 1 base and 2 bases, with 9 bases remaining between them. The CDR3 totals 14 residues. The CDR3 protein is CASSQGQGTYEQYF. CDR3 in DNA: TGTGCCAGCAGCCAAGGGCAGGGAACCTACGAGCAGTACTTC.

V gene TRBV27 combines with J gene TRBJ2-2, with D perhaps matching TRBD2 (6 bases). With 5 bases removed from V and 1 base from J, the gap between germline ends came to 8 bases. The CDR3 runs 14 residues. Germline V gene sequence: CDR1 MNHEY, CDR2 SMNVEV (reference sequence). CDR3 region: CASSVRENTGELFF. CDR3 DNA sequence: TGTGCCAGCAGTGTGCGGGAGAACACCGGGGAGCTGTTTTTT.

This chain joins TRBV11-2 and TRBJ2-7, with 10 bases matching TRBD2. Germline V gene lookup returns CDR1 SGHAT and CDR2 FQNNGV. Losses at the gene ends were 1 base for V and 2 bases for J; bases not matched to a gene: 2. The CDR3 is 15 residues long. The CDR3 loop is CASSLGLAGAYEQYF. In nucleotides, the CDR3 is TGTGCCAGCAGCTTAGGACTAGCGGGCGCCTACGAGCAGTACTTC.

The V call is TRBV27, the J call TRBJ1-4; 8 nucleotides agree with TRBD1. The CDR3 extends over 15 amino acids. CDR1 is MNHEY and CDR2 is SMNVEV in the germline V gene (reference sequence). Trimming removed 8 bases from V and 0 bases from J; junction bases left unmatched: 5. The CDR3, as DNA: TGTGCCAGCCGCAGGGGGCGTGCAACTAATGAAAAACTGTTTTTT. Translating it yields CASRRGRATNEKLFF. Full variable domain (rest looked up from reference TRBV27 and TRBJ1-4): EAQVTQNPRYLITVTGKKLTVTCSQNMNHEYMSWYRQDPGLGLRQIYYSMNVEVTDKGDVPEGYKVSRKEKRNFPLILESPSPNQTSLYFCASRRGRATNEKLFFGSGTQLSVL.

This rearrangement joins TRBV27 to TRBJ2-7, with D possibly being TRBD1 (5 bases). This CDR3 has 15 amino acids. Trimming took off 5 bases at V and 0 bases at J, with 14 bases between the two ends. Germline V gives CDR1 MNHEY, CDR2 SMNVEV (reference sequence). The CDR3 DNA is TGTGCCAGCAGTAACGAATATGGGGCCTCCTACGAGCAGTACTTC. It encodes CASSNEYGASYEQYF.

The CDR3 bases are TGCGCCAGCAGCTTGGGTCCCCAGGGTAACAATGAGCAGTTCTTC. Amino acid sequence: CASSLGPQGNNEQFF. This sequence joins TRBV5-1 and TRBJ2-1, with D tentatively TRBD1 (5 bases). There are 15 residues in the CDR3. Looked up from germline, CDR1 is SGHRS and CDR2 is YFSETQ. The ends were cut back, 0 bases at V and 5 bases at J, with 12 bases in the middle.

The rearrangement joins TRBV7-6 to TRBJ2-1; 16 bases align to TRBD2. With V trimmed by 2 bases and J by 9 bases, 10 bases remained unmatched. Germline loops: CDR1 SGHVS, CDR2 FNYEAQ. This CDR3 has 18 residues. The CDR3 here is CASSLTGGTSGRGSEQFF. The CDR3 DNA reads as TGTGCCAGCAGCTTAACCGGAGGGACTAGCGGGAGGGGAAGTGAGCAGTTCTTC.

This clone came up a few times. This sample also contains other DNA sequences that code for the same CDR3. The genes are TRBV29-1 and TRBJ1-3; D remains unclear. This CDR3 spans 12 amino acids. Trimming shortened V by 3 bases and J by 0 bases, and 3 bases separated the two germline ends. The germline V gene has CDR1 SQVTM and CDR2 ANQGSEA. CDR3 amino acids: CSVDSSGNTIYF. In nucleotides, the CDR3 is TGCAGCGTTGACAGCTCTGGAAACACCATATATTTT.

The chain is built from TRBV28 and TRBJ2-1; 7 positions match TRBD2. The CDR3 has 16 residues. Germline V gene lookup returns CDR1 MDHEN and CDR2 SYDVKM. The V segment lost 6 bases and the J segment 4 bases; nucleotides outside the gene matches: 12. Written as DNA, the CDR3 is TGTGCCAGCAGGTCTCAGGCCAGCGGGAAATACAATGAGCAGTTCTTC. The encoded protein is CASRSQASGKYNEQFF.

This rearrangement joins TRBV5-6 to TRBJ2-2; D uncertain. This CDR3 spans 15 amino acids. In germline, CDR1 is SGHDT, CDR2 YYEEEE. The germline V and J ends were trimmed by 0 bases and 6 bases, with 12 bases remaining between them. The CDR3: CASSLGKTTSGELFF. The DNA of the CDR3 is TGTGCCAGCAGCTTGGGGAAGACAACTTCCGGGGAGCTGTTTTTT.

The V gene is TRBV25-1, the J gene TRBJ2-7; the D gene is possibly TRBD2 (5 bases). CDR1 MGHDK and CDR2 SYGVNS come from the germline V gene. Deletions cut 5 bases from V and 5 bases from J, with 13 bases between. The length of the CDR3 is 13 residues. CDR3 nucleotides: TGTGCCAGCAGTTCGGGGTTGGTCCACGAGCAGTACTTC. Protein: CASSSGLVHEQYF.

The chain links TRBV5-6 to TRBJ1-4, with D tentatively TRBD1 (6 bases). The CDR3 is 15 residues long. Germline V gene sequence: CDR1 SGHDT, CDR2 YYEEEE. Trimming removed 1 base at V and 2 bases at J, with 9 bases between. In DNA, the CDR3 is TGTGCCAGCAGCTTGCGTGACAGGACTAATGAAAAACTGTTTTTT. Its translation is CASSLRDRTNEKLFF. The full variable domain, in which reference TRBV5-6 and TRBJ1-4 provide the parts outside the CDR3, is DAGVTQSPTHLIKTRGQQVTLRCSPKSGHDTVSWYQQALGQGPQFIFQYYEEEERQRGNFPDRFSGHQFPNYSSELNVNALLLGDSALYLCASSLRDRTNEKLFFGSGTQLSVL.

The chain couples TRBV19 to TRBJ1-2; no reliable D call. Germline CDR1 LNHDA, CDR2 SQIVND (reference sequence). The CDR3 runs 15 residues. V gave up 7 bases and J gave up 4 bases, with 19 bases separating them. CDR3 in amino acids: CASTPSFITRYGYTF. The DNA of the CDR3 is TGTGCCAGTACCCCCAGTTTCATAACCCGCTATGGCTACACCTTC.